This T cell receptor beta chain was observed in a study of identifying expanded T cells in peripheral blood. Generated by immunoSEQ multiplex PCR, the TCRdb table keeps only in-frame clones and is missing some. The sample consists of 85,000 to 100,000 clones, 70% to 90% of them appearing once. The sample consisted of blood. The origin of this receptor is a person aged 18 to 75 in good health.

The CDR3 protein is CATSRGGARGLRNEQYF. In DNA form, the CDR3 reads TGTGCCACCAGCAGAGGGGGGGCGAGGGGCCTCCGGAACGAGCAGTACTTC. V gene TRBV15 combines with J gene TRBJ2-7; either TRBD1 or TRBD2 may supply D (6 bases each). The ends were cut back, 1 base at V and 5 bases at J, with 21 bases in the middle. CDR1 and CDR2 (germline): LNHNV, YYDKDF (reference sequence). The CDR3 loop spans 17 amino acids.